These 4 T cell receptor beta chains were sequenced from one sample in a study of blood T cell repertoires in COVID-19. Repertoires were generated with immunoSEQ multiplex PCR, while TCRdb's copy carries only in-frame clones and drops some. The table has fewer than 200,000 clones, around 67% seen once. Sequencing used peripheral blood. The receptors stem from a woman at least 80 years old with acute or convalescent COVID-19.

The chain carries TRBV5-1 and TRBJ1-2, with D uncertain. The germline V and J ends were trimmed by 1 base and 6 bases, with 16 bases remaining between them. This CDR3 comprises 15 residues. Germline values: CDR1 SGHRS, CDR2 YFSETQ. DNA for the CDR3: TGCGCCAGCAGCTTGAACGACCCCCGGGGAGATGGCTACACCTTC. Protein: CASSLNDPRGDGYTF.

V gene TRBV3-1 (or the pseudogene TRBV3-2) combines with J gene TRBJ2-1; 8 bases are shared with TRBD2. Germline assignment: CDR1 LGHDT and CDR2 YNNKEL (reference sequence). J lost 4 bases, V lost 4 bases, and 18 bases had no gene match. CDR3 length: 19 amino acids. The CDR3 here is CASSPTAGVSVMAYNEQFF. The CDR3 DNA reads TGTGCCAGCAGCCCAACAGCGGGAGTAAGCGTTATGGCGTACAATGAGCAGTTCTTC.

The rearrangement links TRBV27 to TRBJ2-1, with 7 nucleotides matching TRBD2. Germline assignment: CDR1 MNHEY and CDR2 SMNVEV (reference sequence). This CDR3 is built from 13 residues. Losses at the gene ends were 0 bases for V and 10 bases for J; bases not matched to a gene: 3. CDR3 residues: CASSLSAGAEQFF. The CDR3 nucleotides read TGTGCCAGCAGTTTATCGGCGGGAGCCGAGCAGTTCTTC.

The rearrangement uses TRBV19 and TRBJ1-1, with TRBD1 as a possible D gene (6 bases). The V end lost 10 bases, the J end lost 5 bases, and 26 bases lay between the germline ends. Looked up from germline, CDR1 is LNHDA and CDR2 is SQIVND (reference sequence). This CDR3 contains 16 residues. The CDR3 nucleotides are TGTGCCACCAAACAACTGGAACAGGGTCTGTTTACTGAAGCTTTCTTT. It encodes CATKQLEQGLFTEAFF.